The 20 T cell receptor beta chains below were found in one sample sequenced in a study of beta chain features in type 1 diabetes. These receptors are not linked to any known antigen. Expressed TCRB transcripts were sequenced because the entire RNA isolate underwent reverse transcription. Produced via immunoSEQ multiplex PCR; TCRdb's table is partial and in-frame only. The sample comprises hundreds of thousands of clones, over 13% of which are singletons, and 0.04% rests with the top ten. Points from the study as a whole: When Type 1 diabetes patients were examined, their TCRB CDR3s proved moderately but significantly shorter in all four CD4+ subsets.

The source material was naive CD4+ T cells from blood. The receptors come from a man between 18 and 35 years old with type 1 diabetes.

This clone has just a few counts. This rearrangement joins TRBV19 to TRBJ2-2, with a weak D call TRBD1 (6 bases). The CDR3 covers 15 residues. CDR1 and CDR2 (germline): LNHDA, SQIVND (reference sequence). V lost 1 base and J lost 1, with 7 bases in between. The CDR3 loop is CASSIGRGNTGELFF. The CDR3 DNA is TGTGCCAGTAGTATAGGCAGGGGGAACACCGGGGAGCTGTTTTTT. Full variable domain (remainder filled in from reference TRBV19 and TRBJ2-2): DGGITQSPKYLFRKEGQNVTLSCEQNLNHDAMYWYRQDPGQGLRLIYYSQIVNDFQKGDIAEGYSVSREKKESFPLTVTSAQKNPTAFYLCASSIGRGNTGELFFGEGSRLTVL.

This sequence joins TRBV5-1 and TRBJ2-5, with D hard to call. This CDR3 has 12 amino acids. V was clipped by 2 bases and J by 3 bases, with 5 bases between them. Germline V gives CDR1 SGHRS, CDR2 YFSETQ. The CDR3 spells CASSFLKETQYF. The DNA for the CDR3 is TGCGCCAGCAGCTTTTTAAAAGAGACCCAGTACTTC.

This clone showed up just a few times. The chain employs TRBV7-8 and TRBJ2-7; D possibly corresponds to TRBD2 (5 bases). The V end was cut by 3 bases, the J end by 1 base, with 10 bases between. CDR3 length equals 14 residues. Germline V gives CDR1 SGHVS, CDR2 FQNEAQ. In DNA, the CDR3 is TGTGCCAGCAGCTTCACCCGGGGATCCTACGAGCAGTACTTC. Its translation: CASSFTRGSYEQYF.

This clone was detected only a few times. The chain uses TRBV7-9 and TRBJ1-2; the match to TRBD1 covers 7 bases. Germline V gene sequence: CDR1 SEHNR, CDR2 FQNEAQ (reference sequence). V trimming: 2 bases; J trimming: 2 bases; junction bases outside the gene matches: 5. The CDR3 is 15 amino acids. CDR3 nucleotide sequence: TGTGCCAGCAGCTTACCCCAGACAGGGAACTATGGCTACACCTTC. Its protein is CASSLPQTGNYGYTF.

This clone has only a few counts. The chain is built from TRBV9 and TRBJ2-7, with D maybe TRBD2 (5 bases). The CDR3 consists of 16 residues. Germline V CDR1 and CDR2: SGDLS, YYNGEE. V shed 3 bases and J shed 2 bases, with 18 bases lying between them. The CDR3 DNA sequence: TGTGCCAGCAGCGCACCCGGGCCGGCCGGGACCTACGAGCAGTACTTC. It codes for CASSAPGPAGTYEQYF.

This clone was observed a handful of times. Different DNA sequences within this sample yield the same CDR3. The chain recombines TRBV14 with TRBJ2-6, with unresolved D. The CDR3 is 13 amino acids. The ends were cut back, 4 bases at V and 0 bases at J, with 1 base in the middle. Germline assignment: CDR1 SGHDN and CDR2 FVKESK. The CDR3 nucleotides are TGTGCCAGCAGCCTCTCTGGGGCCAACGTCCTGACTTTC. It is translated as CASSLSGANVLTF.

This clone was seen only a few times. The chain recombines TRBV6-5 with TRBJ2-7; weak D call: TRBD1 (6 bases). The CDR3 is made up of 13 amino acids. Trimming took 2 bases from V and 3 from J, leaving 8 bases between them. The germline V gene encodes CDR1 MNHEY and CDR2 SVGAGI. The CDR3 DNA is TGTGCCAGCAGTTACGAAGGGGGCTACGAGCAGTACTTC. Protein product: CASSYEGGYEQYF.

This clone was seen a handful of times. The chain carries TRBV6-5 and TRBJ2-7; D unclear. The CDR3 covers 13 residues. The V and J ends lost 0 bases and 8 bases respectively, with 11 bases between them. In germline, CDR1 is MNHEY, CDR2 SVGAGI. CDR3 DNA: TGTGCCAGCAGTTACTCCCAATCTCTCCAGCAGTACTTC. It yields the protein CASSYSQSLQQYF.

This chain links TRBV30 with TRBJ2-3, with D hard to call. V was clipped by 5 bases and J by 2 bases, with 5 bases between them. The CDR3 loop spans 11 amino acids. Germline lookup yields CDR1 GTSNPN and CDR2 SVGIG (reference sequence). The CDR3 loop is CAWANTDTQYF. The DNA of the CDR3 is TGTGCCTGGGCGAACACAGATACGCAGTATTTT. The variable domain in full, completed from reference TRBV30 and TRBJ2-3, reads SQTIHQWPATLVQPVGSPLSLECTVEGTSNPNLYWYRQAAGRGLQLLFYSVGIGQISSEVPQNLSASRPQDRQFILSSKKLLLSDSGFYLCAWANTDTQYFGPGTRLTVL.

The chain combines TRBV11-2 with TRBJ1-3; D remains ambiguous. Germline CDR1 and CDR2: SGHAT and FQNNGV. V dropped 1 base and J dropped 0 bases, with 4 bases sitting between them. CDR3 length: 14 amino acids. The CDR3 is CASSLGDSGNTIYF. The CDR3 region has the DNA TGTGCCAGCAGCTTAGGGGACTCTGGAAACACCATATATTTT.

This clone turned up a few times. The V call is TRBV7-2, the J call TRBJ2-5; 7 bases line up with TRBD2. V was clipped by 6 bases and J by 4 bases; unmatched bases: 11. The CDR3 spans 15 residues. The V gene's germline CDR1 is SGHTA and CDR2 FQGNSA. The CDR3 here is CASRSQGAGSETQYF. The CDR3, as DNA: TGTGCCAGCAGATCCCAAGGAGCGGGATCAGAGACCCAGTACTTC.

The chain combines TRBV9 with TRBJ2-3, with D hard to call. The germline CDR1 and CDR2 sequences are SGDLS and YYNGEE. The CDR3 contains 14 residues. V shed 2 bases and J shed 2 bases, with 9 bases lying between them. CDR3 coding DNA: TGTGCCAGCAGCGTCCCGTCCCTCACAGATACGCAGTATTTT. Translated: CASSVPSLTDTQYF. The whole variable domain, filled in from reference TRBV9 and TRBJ2-3, reads DSGVTQTPKHLITATGQRVTLRCSPRSGDLSVYWYQQSLDQGLQFLIQYYNGEERAKGNILERFSAQQFPDLHSELNLSSLELGDSALYFCASSVPSLTDTQYFGPGTRLTVL.

V usage is TRBV4-2 and J usage is TRBJ2-5; D not certain. Trimming took off 1 base at V and 2 bases at J, with 8 bases between the two ends. Germline CDR1 reads LGHNA; CDR2 reads YNFKEQ. The CDR3 covers 14 residues. The CDR3 sequence is CASSQGVPQETQYF. CDR3 bases: TGTGCCAGCAGCCAAGGGGTGCCACAAGAGACCCAGTACTTC.

The chain couples TRBV9 to TRBJ1-4; 7 bases match TRBD1. V was clipped by 0 bases and J by 4 bases; unmatched bases: 15. The germline V gene encodes CDR1 SGDLS and CDR2 YYNGEE. The CDR3 has 19 amino acids. DNA of the CDR3: TGTGCCAGCAGCGTAGCACCGATGAAACAGGGGAGGGTTAATGAAAAACTGTTTTTT. This gives the protein CASSVAPMKQGRVNEKLFF.

In its sample, this clone was seen once. The chain carries TRBV6-5 and TRBJ1-3; 7 bases line up with TRBD1. The ends lost 0 bases at V and 0 bases at J; junction bases unmatched: 2. The CDR3 has 16 residues. Germline V gene data show CDR1 as MNHEY and CDR2 as SVGAGI. CDR3 coding DNA: TGTGCCAGCAGTTACTCGGACAGGATCTCTGGAAACACCATATATTTT. Translated: CASSYSDRISGNTIYF.

A remark on this clone: This sample includes further DNA sequences coding for the same CDR3. The chain links TRBV5-1 to TRBJ2-5, with D tentatively TRBD2 (5 bases). CDR1 is SGHRS, CDR2 YFSETQ, per germline. The CDR3 has 13 residues. Trimming took 1 base from V and 4 from J, leaving 8 bases between them. The CDR3 nucleotides read TGCGCCAGCAGCTTGTTAGGAGGAGAGACCCAGTACTTC. Amino acids: CASSLLGGETQYF. Drawing the rest from reference TRBV5-1 and TRBJ2-5, the complete variable domain is KAGVTQTPRYLIKTRGQQVTLSCSPISGHRSVSWYQQTPGQGLQFLFEYFSETQRNKGNFPGRFSGRQFSNSRSEMNVSTLELGDSALYLCASSLLGGETQYFGPGTRLLVL.

In this sample, this clone turned up once. The J gene is TRBJ1-4, the V gene TRBV5-6, with D hard to call. The CDR3 runs to 15 residues. The V end lost 4 bases, the J end lost 0 bases, and 10 bases lay between the germline ends. Germline V CDR1 and CDR2: SGHDT, YYEEEE. The CDR3: CASSPWGTTNEKLFF. The CDR3 DNA is TGTGCCAGCAGCCCCTGGGGTACAACTAATGAAAAACTGTTTTTT.

In its sample, this clone was seen a few times. This CDR3 reads CASSLLPGGADTQYF. The CDR3 DNA is TGCGCCAGCAGCTTGTTGCCAGGGGGTGCGGATACGCAGTATTTT. This chain joins TRBV5-1 and TRBJ2-3, with TRBD1 matching over 7 bases. Germline V gives CDR1 SGHRS, CDR2 YFSETQ. J gave up 6 bases and V 1 base, and 8 bases lay outside the gene matches. This CDR3 comprises 15 residues.

This clone has more than one count but fewer than ten. The rearrangement joins TRBV11-3 to TRBJ2-3, with D possibly TRBD1 on 5 matching bases. The CDR3 covers 13 residues. Germline CDR1 reads SGHNT; CDR2 reads YENEEA. The V gene lost 4 bases and the J gene lost 2 bases, with 7 bases spanning the gap. CDR3 in amino acids: CASSSGFTDTQYF. The CDR3, as DNA: TGTGCCAGCAGCTCAGGGTTCACAGATACGCAGTATTTT.

V gene TRBV7-2 combines with J gene TRBJ2-2; maybe TRBD2 (5 bases). The CDR3 spans 14 residues. The germline CDR1 and CDR2 sequences are SGHTA and FQGNSA. With 1 base removed from V and 7 bases from J, the gap between germline ends came to 10 bases. Written as DNA, the CDR3 is TGTGCCAGCAGCTTAGATCGGGGTAACGGGGAGCTGTTTTTT. It translates to CASSLDRGNGELFF.